Shown below are 24 T cell receptor beta chains from a single sample sequenced in a study of beta chain features in type 1 diabetes. Expressed TCRB transcripts were sequenced because the isolated RNA had all been reverse transcribed beforehand. Generated by immunoSEQ multiplex PCR, the TCRdb table keeps only in-frame clones and is missing some. The repertoire has fewer than 350,000 clones, around 20% of them found once; the top ten carry approximately 0.043%. Sequenced: naive CD4+ T cells from blood. All receptors derive from a woman aged 18-30 years in good health.

The rearrangement joins TRBV19 to TRBJ1-2; perhaps TRBD1 as D (6 bases). The ends were cut back, 7 bases at V and 1 base at J, with 13 bases in the middle. This CDR3 has 14 residues. Germline CDR1 and CDR2: LNHDA and SQIVND (reference sequence). The DNA of the CDR3 is TGTGCCAGTACCCAGACAGGACTTAACTATGGCTACACCTTC. Protein sequence: CASTQTGLNYGYTF.

This chain uses TRBV30 with TRBJ1-1, with D unclear. V was pared by 1 base and J by 4 bases, with 4 bases between. From germline, CDR1 is GTSNPN and CDR2 SVGIG (reference sequence). The CDR3 runs to 11 residues. The CDR3 sequence is CAWSGSTEAFF. The CDR3 nucleotides read TGTGCCTGGAGTGGGAGCACTGAAGCTTTCTTT.

This clone has just a few counts. At the DNA level, this CDR3 is encoded by other sequences in the same sample as well. The V and J genes are TRBV18 and TRBJ1-2; the D is unclear. V was pared by 6 bases and J by 0 bases, with 8 bases between. The germline V gene has CDR1 KGHSH and CDR2 LQKENI. The CDR3 runs 13 residues. The CDR3: CASSPASNYGYTF. The CDR3 DNA reads TGTGCCAGCTCCCCCGCGTCTAACTATGGCTACACCTTC.

This clone was seen more than once but under ten times. This chain uses TRBV7-9 with TRBJ1-5; 9 bases align to TRBD1. CDR3 length equals 16 residues. The germline gives CDR1 SEHNR, CDR2 FQNEAQ (reference sequence). V lost 6 bases and J lost 2; bases outside the gene matches: 8. The CDR3 DNA is TGTGCCAGCAGACAGGGGGCGGGTAGGGGCAATCAGCCCCAGCATTTT. This translates into CASRQGAGRGNQPQHF.

Points on this clone: Distinct nucleotide sequences in the sample also encode this CDR3. The chain has TRBV29-1 and TRBJ1-1; unclear D gene. V was cut by 1 base and J by 0 bases, with 6 bases left in between. This CDR3 is 13 amino acids long. From germline, CDR1 is SQVTM and CDR2 ANQGSEA. The CDR3 bases are TGCAGCGTTGAAGGGCGGATGAACACTGAAGCTTTCTTT. Translating gives CSVEGRMNTEAFF.

The genes are TRBV5-1 and TRBJ2-2, with 7 bases identical to TRBD1. The trim removed 5 bases at V and 4 bases at J, leaving 8 bases unmatched. Germline-derived CDR1 and CDR2 are SGHRS and YFSETQ. This CDR3 region has 15 residues. The CDR3 protein is CASSFLGGITGELFF. Here the CDR3 DNA reads TGCGCCAGCAGTTTTCTAGGGGGCATCACCGGGGAGCTGTTTTTT.

This chain uses TRBV2 with TRBJ2-4; D is undetermined. Germline CDR1 reads SNHLY; CDR2 reads FYNNEI. The CDR3 is 13 amino acids. Trimming removed 5 bases at V and 0 bases at J, with 5 bases between. CDR3 DNA sequence: TGTGCCAGCAGTCTACTAGCCAAAAACATTCAGTACTTC. This sequence encodes CASSLLAKNIQYF.

The rearrangement links TRBV6-6 to TRBJ1-1; TRBD1 matches 9 bases. CDR3 length equals 14 residues. CDR1 is MNHNY, CDR2 SVGAGI, per germline (reference sequence). V dropped 2 bases and J dropped 3; count of bases not matched to a gene: 1. The CDR3 protein is CASSYRTGDTEAFF. The DNA of the CDR3 is TGTGCCAGCAGTTACCGGACAGGGGACACTGAAGCTTTCTTT.

V gene TRBV7-3 combines with J gene TRBJ2-2; no definite D call. The CDR3 extends over 14 amino acids. The germline CDR1 and CDR2 sequences are SGHTA and FQGTGA. Trimming took 5 bases from V and 4 from J, leaving 11 bases between them. The CDR3 sequence is CASSPPGGTGELFF. As DNA, the CDR3 is TGTGCCAGCAGCCCCCCGGGTGGCACCGGGGAGCTGTTTTTT.

There are a few counts of this clone. The V and J genes are TRBV27 and TRBJ1-1, with 9 nucleotides matching TRBD1. The germline CDR1 and CDR2 sequences are MNHEY and SMNVEV (reference sequence). The CDR3 is made up of 16 amino acids. J lost 4 bases, V lost 6 bases, and 12 bases had no gene match. The CDR3 region is CASRPGQGRSTTEAFF. The CDR3 DNA follows: TGTGCCAGCAGACCGGGACAGGGAAGGTCTACCACTGAAGCTTTCTTT.

The chain combines TRBV30 with TRBJ2-3; 7 bases map to TRBD1. The CDR3 runs 15 residues. The V segment lost 8 bases and the J segment 9 bases; nucleotides outside the gene matches: 20. Germline-derived CDR1 and CDR2 are GTSNPN and SVGIG (reference sequence). The chain's CDR3 is CASYLRDRASTTQYF. CDR3 nucleotide sequence: TGTGCCAGCTACCTCCGGGACAGAGCTTCTACCACGCAGTATTTT.

This clone has a handful of counts. This chain joins TRBV5-6 and TRBJ2-7; TRBD2 matches at 7 bases. Looked up from germline, CDR1 is SGHDT and CDR2 is YYEEEE. This CDR3 is 17 amino acids long. Trimming at V came to 4 bases and at J to 7 bases, leaving 20 bases not matched to a gene. The CDR3 DNA sequence: TGTGCCAGCAGCACCCTGTTGGGGGAGCGGGGACGCGGGGAGCAGTACTTC. It encodes CASSTLLGERGRGEQYF.

This clone was observed a handful of times. The chain couples TRBV15 to TRBJ2-5; TRBD2 matches 12 bases. The CDR3 is 18 residues long. J lost 1 base, V lost 1 base, and 7 bases had no gene match. Germline CDR1 is LNHNV and CDR2 is YYDKDF (reference sequence). The CDR3 region has the DNA TGTGCCACCAGCAGAGCTCCCACGGGACTAGCGGGCCAAGAGACCCAGTACTTC. Translation gives CATSRAPTGLAGQETQYF.

The chain recombines TRBV5-4 with TRBJ2-1; no clear D gene. Trimming left V 1 base short and J 5 bases short, with 7 bases between. Germline CDR1 is SGHNT and CDR2 is YYREEE (reference sequence). This CDR3 has 13 residues. Here the CDR3 reads CASSLNADNEQFF. DNA for the CDR3: TGTGCCAGCAGCTTGAATGCGGACAATGAGCAGTTCTTC.

The rearrangement uses TRBV5-6 and TRBJ1-2, with D unclear. This CDR3 comprises 14 residues. Germline assignment: CDR1 SGHDT and CDR2 YYEEEE. Between the trimmed V and J ends, which lost 2 bases and 3 bases, there was a span of 11 bases. The CDR3 nucleotides are TGTGCCAGCAGCTTTAAAGGCGGGGACTATGGCTACACCTTC. Protein sequence: CASSFKGGDYGYTF.

This clone has just a few counts. V gene TRBV7-2 combines with J gene TRBJ1-4, with 7 bases lining up with TRBD1. In germline, CDR1 is SGHTA, CDR2 FQGNSA. CDR3 length: 15 residues. J lost 5 bases, V lost 5 bases, and 8 bases had no gene match. The CDR3 DNA reads TGTGCCAGCAGCACACGGACAGGCGACAATGAAAAACTGTTTTTT. Its translation is CASSTRTGDNEKLFF.

This clone was seen more than once but under ten times. The rearrangement joins TRBV29-1 to TRBJ2-1, with D possibly matching TRBD1 (5 bases). CDR3 length: 16 residues. CDR1 and CDR2 from the germline V gene are SQVTM and ANQGSEA. V lost 6 bases, J lost 9 bases, and 27 bases lay in between. The DNA for the CDR3 is TGCAGCGTAGAAAGAGTAGGGGCAAAGCCTTTGGGTGAGCAGTTCTTC. The encoded protein is CSVERVGAKPLGEQFF.

This clone has more than one count but fewer than ten. J is TRBJ1-6 and V is TRBV29-1, with D hard to call. V was clipped by 0 bases and J by 11 bases, with 11 bases between them. The CDR3 length is 13 residues. Germline V CDR1 and CDR2: SQVTM, ANQGSEA. CDR3 DNA sequence: TGCAGCGTTGAAGAGAGAGAGGGAGCACCCCTCCACTTT. This gives the protein CSVEEREGAPLHF.

The rearrangement uses TRBV7-9 and TRBJ2-7, with 12 positions matching TRBD2. The CDR3 sequence is 15 residues long. V lost 4 bases to trimming and J lost 3 bases; unmatched junction nucleotides: 4. Per the germline V gene, CDR1 is SEHNR and CDR2 is FQNEAQ (reference sequence). The CDR3 sequence: CASSSTSGGHYEQYF. The CDR3 nucleotides read TGTGCCAGCAGCTCAACTAGCGGGGGGCACTACGAGCAGTACTTC.

This clone turned up a few times. The chain employs TRBV7-9 and TRBJ2-3; 7 bases are shared with TRBD1. The J segment lost 1 base and the V segment lost 3 bases, leaving 10 bases of the junction unmatched. The CDR3 has 17 amino acids. Per the germline V gene, CDR1 is SEHNR and CDR2 is FQNEAQ (reference sequence). The CDR3 is CASSLRQGIKGTDTQYF. CDR3 nucleotide sequence: TGTGCCAGCAGCTTGAGACAGGGAATTAAGGGCACAGATACGCAGTATTTT.

The chain is built from TRBV5-1 and TRBJ2-1; 8 nucleotides line up with TRBD2. Looked up from germline, CDR1 is SGHRS and CDR2 is YFSETQ. Trimming removed 4 bases from V and 6 bases from J; junction bases left unmatched: 6. This CDR3 has 14 amino acids. In DNA, the CDR3 is TGCGCCAGCAGCCGAACCCGGGGGGGCAATGAGCAGTTCTTC. It specifies CASSRTRGGNEQFF.

On this clone itself: The same CDR3 is also encoded by other DNA sequences in this sample. This sequence joins TRBV30 and TRBJ1-2; tentatively, D is TRBD1 (6 bases). V gave up 2 bases and J gave up 7 bases, with 11 bases separating them. This CDR3 spans 12 amino acids. Germline CDR1 is GTSNPN and CDR2 is SVGIG (reference sequence). This CDR3 is CAWSRGGGGYTF. In DNA form, the CDR3 reads TGTGCCTGGAGTAGGGGGGGCGGTGGCTACACCTTC.

The CDR3 bases are TGTGCCAGCAGCTTAGGGGGCGATCGAGCTTCGACCCTCCACTTT. As protein: CASSLGGDRASTLHF. The chain recombines TRBV7-2 with TRBJ1-6; a possible D gene is TRBD1 (5 bases). Germline lookup yields CDR1 SGHTA and CDR2 FQGNSA. V lost 1 base and J lost 14, with 18 bases in between. The CDR3 is 15 residues long.

The J gene is TRBJ1-5, the V gene TRBV30, with D uncertain. This CDR3 has 11 amino acids. CDR1 GTSNPN and CDR2 SVGIG come from the germline V gene (reference sequence). V lost 5 bases and J 10 bases, leaving 12 bases between the germline ends. The CDR3 sequence: CAWDSLNPQHF. CDR3 DNA: TGTGCCTGGGACTCCCTAAATCCCCAGCATTTT. Combining the CDR3 with reference TRBV30 and TRBJ1-5 gives the whole variable domain SQTIHQWPATLVQPVGSPLSLECTVEGTSNPNLYWYRQAAGRGLQLLFYSVGIGQISSEVPQNLSASRPQDRQFILSSKKLLLSDSGFYLCAWDSLNPQHFGDGTRLSIL.